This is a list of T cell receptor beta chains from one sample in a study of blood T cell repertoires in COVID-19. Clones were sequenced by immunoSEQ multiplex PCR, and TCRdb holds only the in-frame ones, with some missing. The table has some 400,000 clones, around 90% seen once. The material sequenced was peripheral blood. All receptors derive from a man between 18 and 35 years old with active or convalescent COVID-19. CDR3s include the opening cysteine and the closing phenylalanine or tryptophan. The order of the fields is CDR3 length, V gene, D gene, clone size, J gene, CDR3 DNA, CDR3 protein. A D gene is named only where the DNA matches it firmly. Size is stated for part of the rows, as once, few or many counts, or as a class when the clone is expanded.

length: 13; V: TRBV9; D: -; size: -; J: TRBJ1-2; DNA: TGTGCCAGCAGCGACCGGTTAGGAGGCGGCTACACCTTC; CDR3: CASSDRLGGGYTF
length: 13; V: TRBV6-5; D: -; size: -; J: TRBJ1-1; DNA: TGTGCCAGCAGCCGGACAGCAGACACTGAAGCTTTCTTT; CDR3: CASSRTADTEAFF
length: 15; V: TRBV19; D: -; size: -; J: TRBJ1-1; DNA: TGTGCCAGTAGTATAGGGAGGGGCGGAGGCACTGAAGCTTTCTTT; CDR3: CASSIGRGGGTEAFF
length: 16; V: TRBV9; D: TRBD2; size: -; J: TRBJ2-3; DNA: TGTGCCAGCAGCGTTGTCGACGGGAGGGCGTTCGGTACGCAGTATTTT; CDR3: CASSVVDGRAFGTQYF
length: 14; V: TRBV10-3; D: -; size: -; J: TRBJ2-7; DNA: TGTGCCATCAGATCCACAGGGAATATCGACGAGCAGTACTTC; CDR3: CAIRSTGNIDEQYF
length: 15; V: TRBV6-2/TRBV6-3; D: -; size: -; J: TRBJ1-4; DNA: TGTGCCAGCAGTTACTCGATCAGGGGCGATGAAAAACTGTTTTTT; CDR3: CASSYSIRGDEKLFF
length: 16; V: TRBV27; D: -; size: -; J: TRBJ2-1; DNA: TGTGCCAGTGCGAGACTCCTCGCTATTTCCTACAATGAGCAGTTCTTC; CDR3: CASARLLAISYNEQFF
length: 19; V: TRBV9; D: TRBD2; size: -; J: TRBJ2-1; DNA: TGTGCCAGCAGCGCGAAGGGGCCTACTAGCGGGGGCTCCTACAATGAGCAGTTCTTC; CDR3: CASSAKGPTSGGSYNEQFF
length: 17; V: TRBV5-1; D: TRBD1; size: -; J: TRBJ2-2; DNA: TGCGCCAGCAGCTTGCAGGGGACAGGGGGCGTCACCGGGGAGCTGTTTTTT; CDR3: CASSLQGTGGVTGELFF
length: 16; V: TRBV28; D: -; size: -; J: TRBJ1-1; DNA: TGTGCCAGCAGTGGCCTAATACTAGGGGGGAACACTGAAGCTTTCTTT; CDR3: CASSGLILGGNTEAFF
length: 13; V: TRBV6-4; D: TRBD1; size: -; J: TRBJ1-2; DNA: TGTGCCAGCAGTGAGACAGGGGTGGATGGCTACACCTTC; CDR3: CASSETGVDGYTF
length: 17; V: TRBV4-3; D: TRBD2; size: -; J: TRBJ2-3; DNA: TGCGCCAGCAGTCCAAAGTGGACTAGCGGAAACACAGATACGCAGTATTTT; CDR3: CASSPKWTSGNTDTQYF
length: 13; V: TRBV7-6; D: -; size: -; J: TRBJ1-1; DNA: TGTGCCAGCAGGCCAGCGACGAACACTGAAGCTTTCTTT; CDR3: CASRPATNTEAFF
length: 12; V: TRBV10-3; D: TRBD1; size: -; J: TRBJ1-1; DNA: TGTGCCATCAGTGTACAGGGGACTGAAGCTTTCTTT; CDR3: CAISVQGTEAFF
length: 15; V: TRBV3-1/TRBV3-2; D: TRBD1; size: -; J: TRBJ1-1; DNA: TGTGCCAGCAGCCCGAGACAGGGGGCTATCACTGAAGCTTTCTTT; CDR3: CASSPRQGAITEAFF
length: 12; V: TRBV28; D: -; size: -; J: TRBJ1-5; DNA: TGTGCCAGCAGAAGCTACAATCAGCCCCAGCATTTT; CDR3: CASRSYNQPQHF
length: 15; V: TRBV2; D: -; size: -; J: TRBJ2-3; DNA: TGTGCCGGGGGGCAGCTAGCGGACCCCACAGATACGCAGTATTTT; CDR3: CAGGQLADPTDTQYF
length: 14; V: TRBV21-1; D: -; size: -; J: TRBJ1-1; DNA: TGTGCCAGCAGCAAAGAGACATCAGATGGTGAAGCTTTCTTT; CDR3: CASSKETSDGEAFF
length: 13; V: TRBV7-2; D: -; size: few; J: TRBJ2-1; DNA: TGTGCCAGCAGCATGACCCCTTGGAGTGAGCAGTTCTTC; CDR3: CASSMTPWSEQFF
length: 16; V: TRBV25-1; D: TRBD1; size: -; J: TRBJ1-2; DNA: TGTGCCAGCAGTGAGATAGACAGGGAGGTGGAGTATGGCTACACCTTC; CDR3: CASSEIDREVEYGYTF
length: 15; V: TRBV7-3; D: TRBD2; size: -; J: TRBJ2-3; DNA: TGTGCCAGCAGCTTAAATAGCGGGATGCTACATACGCAGTATTTT; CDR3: CASSLNSGMLHTQYF
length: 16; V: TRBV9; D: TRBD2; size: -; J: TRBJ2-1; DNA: TGTGCCAGCAGCGTAACCGGGACTACCCCCTACAATGAGCAGTTCTTC; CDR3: CASSVTGTTPYNEQFF
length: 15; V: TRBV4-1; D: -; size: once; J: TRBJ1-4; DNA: TGCGCCAGCAGCCTGGGGGAGGGAGCTAATGAAAAACTGTTTTTT; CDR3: CASSLGEGANEKLFF
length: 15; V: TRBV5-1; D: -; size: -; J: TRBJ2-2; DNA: TGCGCCAGCAGCGTACCGACACCGAACACCGGGGAGCTGTTTTTT; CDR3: CASSVPTPNTGELFF
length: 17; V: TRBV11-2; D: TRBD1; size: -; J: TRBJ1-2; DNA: TGTGCCAGCAGCTCCTACAGGGGGCAGCCCCCTAACTATGGCTACACCTTC; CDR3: CASSSYRGQPPNYGYTF
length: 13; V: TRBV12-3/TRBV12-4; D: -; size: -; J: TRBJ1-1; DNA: TGTGCCAGCAGTTTAGCGGGGGGTCTAGGAGCTTTCTTT; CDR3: CASSLAGGLGAFF